The 7 T cell receptor beta chains in this list originate from one sample, sequenced in a study of shared clonotypes between healthy human individuals. Here immunoSEQ multiplex PCR was the method, and the copy in TCRdb shows in-frame clones only, minus some. The table has about 550,000 clones, roughly 95% seen once. Naive CD8 cells lacked CD45RO and underwent positive selection for CCR7, leaving out terminally differentiated effector memory CD45RA+ cells. Sequenced sample: naive CD8+ T cells sorted from blood. These receptors were obtained from a woman in her thirties in good health.

V gene TRBV6-5 combines with J gene TRBJ2-7; D is undetermined. V was cut by 2 bases and J by 6 bases, with 14 bases left in between. Looked up from germline, CDR1 is MNHEY and CDR2 is SVGAGI. CDR3 length: 14 residues. The CDR3: CASSYGPPGREQYF. Here the CDR3 DNA reads TGTGCCAGCAGTTACGGCCCCCCAGGACGCGAGCAGTACTTC.

This clone was recorded only once. The rearrangement links TRBV4-2 to TRBJ2-7; 11 positions agree with TRBD2. CDR3 size: 16 residues. Germline CDR1 LGHNA, CDR2 YNFKEQ. The V segment lost 0 bases and the J segment 3 bases; nucleotides outside the gene matches: 4. The CDR3 protein is CASSQEGGTSGYEQYF. DNA of the CDR3: TGTGCCAGCAGCCAAGAGGGGGGGACTAGCGGCTACGAGCAGTACTTC.

The chain joins TRBV2 to TRBJ2-1, with D possibly being TRBD2 (5 bases). Germline loops: CDR1 SNHLY, CDR2 FYNNEI. The CDR3 runs to 11 residues. Trimming stripped 7 bases from V and 6 bases from J, with 7 bases between. CDR3 amino acids: CASNLANEQFF. The CDR3 coding sequence is TGTGCCAGCAACCTAGCCAATGAGCAGTTCTTC.

This sequence joins TRBV4-1 and TRBJ2-5; 7 positions match TRBD2. Germline V gives CDR1 MGHRA, CDR2 YSYEKL. V shed 2 bases and J 4 bases; nucleotides not matched to a gene: 10. CDR3 size: 16 residues. As DNA, the CDR3 is TGCGCCAGCAGCCAATTCTGGAGACTAGCACTAGAGACCCAGTACTTC. It codes for CASSQFWRLALETQYF.

The genes are TRBV7-2 and TRBJ2-3, with 10 bases identical to TRBD2. CDR3 length: 14 residues. Trimming removed 5 bases from V and 3 bases from J; junction bases left unmatched: 2. CDR1 is SGHTA, CDR2 FQGNSA, per germline. The CDR3 region has the DNA TGTGCCAGCAGCCTGGGACTAGCGACAGATACGCAGTATTTT. Translated: CASSLGLATDTQYF.

Only one count was recorded for this clone. The J gene is TRBJ1-3, the V gene TRBV27; no firm D call. CDR3 length equals 14 residues. V lost 7 bases and J lost 0, with 10 bases in between. Germline V gene lookup returns CDR1 MNHEY and CDR2 SMNVEV (reference sequence). Here the CDR3 DNA reads TGTGCCAGCATGGGTAGTTCCTCTGGAAACACCATATATTTT. Its translation: CASMGSSSGNTIYF.

The chain joins TRBV4-1 to TRBJ2-7; D not certain. Trimming removed 1 base from V and 5 bases from J, with 15 bases in between. CDR3 length equals 15 residues. Germline V gene lookup returns CDR1 MGHRA and CDR2 YSYEKL. CDR3 DNA: TGCGCCAGCAGCCAAGCCTTCTCTAGGCCGGACGAGCAGTACTTC. The encoded protein is CASSQAFSRPDEQYF.